These 8 T cell receptor beta chains share one sample of origin, sequenced in a study of PD-L1 blockade in urothelial cancer. Data came from immunoSEQ multiplex PCR; TCRdb stores just in-frame clones and leaves some out. The sample holds fewer than 45,000 clones, around 34% seen once. The sample here was tumor tissue, taken before atezolizumab (anti-PD-L1) treatment. These receptors all come from a man aged 60-69 years with urothelial cancer.

This clone was recorded a few times. The CDR3 coding sequence is TGTGCCAGCAGGCCCGGGACTAGCGGGAACAATGAGCAGTTCTTC. Translated, it gives CASRPGTSGNNEQFF. The chain combines TRBV6-7 with TRBJ2-1; 13 nucleotides agree with TRBD2. TRBV6-7 is known as an ORF, though its function is uncertain. V trimming: 6 bases; J trimming: 5 bases; junction bases outside the gene matches: 4. The CDR3 sequence is 15 residues long.

Only a few counts were recorded for this clone. CDR3: CASSYYGGALMGEQFF. The CDR3 DNA reads as TGTGCCAGCAGTTACTACGGGGGGGCCCTAATGGGTGAGCAGTTCTTC. V and J are TRBV6-7 and TRBJ2-1, with TRBD2 identical over 8 bases. TRBV6-7 counts as an open reading frame of uncertain function. V trimming: 1 base; J trimming: 9 bases; junction bases outside the gene matches: 11. CDR3 size: 16 residues.

The chain carries TRBV14 and TRBJ2-7; D is unclear. The CDR3 is 13 amino acids. Germline lookup yields CDR1 SGHDN and CDR2 FVKESK. V lost 2 bases to trimming and J lost 12 bases, with 17 bases between them. The CDR3 spells CASSQILSGVWYF. DNA of the CDR3: TGTGCCAGCAGCCAAATCCTGTCTGGGGTTTGGTACTTC.

The chain couples TRBV5-1 to TRBJ2-1; D ambiguous. This CDR3 region has 14 residues. Trimming left V 4 bases short and J 0 bases short, with 8 bases between. Per germline, CDR1 SGHRS and CDR2 YFSETQ. The CDR3 is CASSTTLSYNEQFF. The CDR3 coding sequence is TGCGCCAGCAGCACGACACTCTCCTACAATGAGCAGTTCTTC.

This clone was found a few times. DNA for the CDR3: TGTGCCAGCTCCTACACAGGGGTCGGCGATTCACCCCTCCACTTT. It codes for CASSYTGVGDSPLHF. The chain carries TRBV18 and TRBJ1-6, with 7 bases that match TRBD1. This CDR3 is 15 amino acids long. The V segment lost 6 bases and the J segment 8 bases; nucleotides outside the gene matches: 10. Germline V lookup: CDR1 KGHSH, CDR2 LQKENI.

This clone has more than one count but fewer than ten. The chain joins TRBV19 to TRBJ1-6; possibly TRBD1 for D (6 bases). V lost 5 bases and J lost 9, with 17 bases in between. The CDR3 extends over 15 amino acids. CDR1 LNHDA and CDR2 SQIVND come from the germline V gene (reference sequence). This chain's CDR3 is CASSPTRDIFSPLHF. CDR3 sequence (DNA): TGTGCCAGTAGTCCGACTAGGGACATCTTTTCACCCCTCCACTTT. Together with reference TRBV19 and TRBJ1-6, the CDR3 gives the full variable domain: DGGITQSPKYLFRKEGQNVTLSCEQNLNHDAMYWYRQDPGQGLRLIYYSQIVNDFQKGDIAEGYSVSREKKESFPLTVTSAQKNPTAFYLCASSPTRDIFSPLHFGNGTRLTVT.

This clone showed up just a few times. The chain combines TRBV30 with TRBJ1-1; no firm D call. CDR1 is GTSNPN, CDR2 SVGIG, per germline (reference sequence). V was clipped by 3 bases and J by 1 base, with 9 bases between them. There are 13 residues in the CDR3. The CDR3 DNA sequence: TGTGCCTGGAGCAAACTTAAGAACACTGAAGCTTTCTTT. Translation: CAWSKLKNTEAFF.

This chain links TRBV25-1 with TRBJ2-3; no definite D call. The CDR3 contains 15 residues. Germline lookup yields CDR1 MGHDK and CDR2 SYGVNS. Trimming shortened V by 3 bases and J by 0 bases, and 10 bases separated the two germline ends. CDR3 in amino acids: CASSDRQVSTDTQYF. In nucleotides, the CDR3 is TGTGCCAGCAGTGACCGGCAGGTCAGCACAGATACGCAGTATTTT.